Described below is a single T cell receptor (beta chain) sequence and its context. The antigen remains unidentified. Using its own MiXCR run on the reads, TCRdb lists one record per CDR3 protein. The sample consists of 700,000 to 850,000 distinct CDR3 sequences, approximately 29% of them appearing once. These data are taken from a study of T cell repertoires in cytomegalovirus infection. Study details: As its CMV epitopes, the study selected recently identified HLA-C-restricted and well-studied HLA-B-restricted targets. Indications of both CMV infection and matching HLA type were provided by public TCR beta signatures.

The CDR3 covers 15 residues. Germline V gene data show CDR1 as LGHDT and CDR2 as YNNKEL (reference sequence). The V and J ends lost 3 bases and 0 bases, in that order; junction bases with no gene match: 4. Study-wide results and caveats: The cumulative frequency of public TCR beta families distinguished individuals who carried CMV together with the relevant HLA. Within the response measured ex vivo, HLA-C-restricted CMV-specific TCR beta clonotypes were dominant.

This clonotype was sampled from a human donor in good health (CMV status not recorded). Some clones in this sample may be carry-over from other donors' samples. V and J are TRBV3-1 and TRBJ1-2; TRBD1 agrees at 7 bases. Here the sequenced sample was cultured CD8+ T cells from PBMCs, taken from culture after CMV antigen stimulation. The CDR3 DNA follows: TGTGCCAGCAGCCAGTCCGGGACAGCTAACTATGGCTACACCTTC. Its translation: CASSQSGTANYGYTF.